The 11 T cell receptor beta chains presented below share a single source sample, sequenced in a study of blood T cells in healthy people across ages. Through a sample-barcoded 5' primer and a J-beta primer mix, a second PCR was run for about 7 to 12 cycles. From the 5' RACE reads, TCRdb called clonotypes with MiXCR, one entry per CDR3 protein. This sample has roughly 1,300,000 distinct CDR3 sequences, with approximately 60% found just once. Sequenced material: blood. The receptors originated from a man younger than 35 in good health.

The CDR3 protein is CASSQGLSYGEAFF. DNA for the CDR3: TGTGCCAGCAGCCAAGGCCTAAGTTACGGTGAAGCTTTCTTT. The chain combines TRBV14 with TRBJ1-1; D is unclear. The CDR3 length is 14 residues. Trimming shortened V by 1 base and J by 7 bases, and 13 bases separated the two germline ends. The V gene's germline CDR1 is SGHDN and CDR2 FVKESK. The variable domain in full, with the rest retrieved from reference TRBV14 and TRBJ1-1, is EAGVTQFPSHSVIEKGQTVTLRCDPISGHDNLYWYRRVMGKEIKFLLHFVKESKQDESGMPNNRFLAERTGGTYSTLKVQPAELEDSGVYFCASSQGLSYGEAFFGQGTRLTVV.

This clonotype showed up just a few times. The chain uses TRBV7-8 and TRBJ2-5; TRBD1 matches at 7 bases. TRBJ2-7 explains the end of the DNA better; the J call may be wrong. Germline CDR1 is SGHVS and CDR2 is FQNEAQ. This CDR3 comprises 15 residues. The CDR3 reads CASSLARTGLYEQYF. The CDR3 DNA reads as TGTGCCAGCAGCTTAGCAAGGACAGGCCTCTACGAGCAGTACTTC.

The J gene is TRBJ2-1, the V gene TRBV29-1, with unresolved D. Germline V gives CDR1 SQVTM, CDR2 ANQGSEA. The CDR3 totals 13 residues. V was pared by 4 bases and J by 7 bases, with 14 bases between. As DNA, the CDR3 is TGCAGCGTTGGGACCCCCTTTGGGAATGAGCAGTTCTTC. Translated: CSVGTPFGNEQFF.

This clonotype was found once. The chain combines TRBV6-6 with TRBJ2-4, with a weak D call TRBD2 (6 bases). The CDR3 is 15 residues long. Trimming stripped 0 bases from V and 13 bases from J, with 19 bases between. In germline, CDR1 is MNHNY, CDR2 SVGAGI (reference sequence). The CDR3 DNA follows: TGTGCCAGCAGTTACTCAGCCGGGAACTCGGGGGAGCAGTACTTC. Translated: CASSYSAGNSGEQYF.

The rearrangement joins TRBV27 to TRBJ2-4; D not resolved. The closer fit of TRBJ2-7 to the DNA end suggests the J call may be wrong. The CDR3 is 14 amino acids. Germline lookup yields CDR1 MNHEY and CDR2 SMNVEV (reference sequence). The CDR3 region is CASSVEPNYYEQYF. Written as DNA, the CDR3 is TGTGCCAGCAGTGTTGAGCCTAACTACTACGAGCAGTACTTC.

This clonotype appeared a few times. The chain employs TRBV7-2 and TRBJ2-7, with TRBD1 identical over 9 bases. Germline trimming cut 2 bases from V and 2 bases from J; bases unmatched to any gene: 7. The CDR3 sequence is 16 residues long. The germline gives CDR1 SGHTA, CDR2 FQGNSA. CDR3: CASSLWGTGYTYEQYF. CDR3 nucleotide sequence: TGTGCCAGCAGCTTATGGGGGACAGGGTATACCTACGAGCAGTACTTC.

Only a few counts were recorded for this clonotype. The chain uses TRBV7-6 and TRBJ2-7; the D is unclear. V shed 1 base and J shed 2 bases, with 6 bases lying between them. The germline gives CDR1 SGHVS, CDR2 FNYEAQ. This CDR3 is 13 amino acids long. The CDR3 region has the DNA TGTGCCAGCAGCTTAGTTACTACCTACGAGCAGTACTTC. Protein sequence: CASSLVTTYEQYF.

This clonotype was detected only a few times. The V call is TRBV28, the J call TRBJ2-7, with 9 bases aligning to TRBD2. Germline CDR1 reads MDHEN; CDR2 reads SYDVKM. The V and J ends lost 6 bases and 0 bases, in that order; junction bases with no gene match: 3. CDR3 length: 14 amino acids. The chain's CDR3 is CASRASGTSYEQYF. For the CDR3, the DNA is TGTGCCAGCAGGGCTAGCGGGACCTCCTACGAGCAGTACTTC.

The rearrangement uses TRBV12-3 or TRBV12-4 and TRBJ2-1, with 10 nucleotides matching TRBD2. The CDR3 totals 15 residues. The V segment lost 4 bases and the J segment 3 bases; nucleotides outside the gene matches: 3. The CDR3 DNA is TGTGCCAGCAGTTGTAGCGGGGGGATCTACAATGAGCAGTTCTTC. The encoded protein is CASSCSGGIYNEQFF.

This clonotype has a handful of counts. The V call is TRBV24-1, the J call TRBJ2-4; TRBD1 matches at 7 bases. The germline V gene encodes CDR1 KGHDR and CDR2 SFDVKD. J lost 3 bases, V lost 0 bases, and 13 bases had no gene match. CDR3 length equals 19 residues. The DNA for the CDR3 is TGTGCCACCAGTGATTTGGCCCCGCTTCAGGGGGAAGACAAAAACATTCAGTACTTC. It specifies CATSDLAPLQGEDKNIQYF.

This chain connects TRBV4-2 to TRBJ2-1; 11 bases are a match to TRBD2. The germline gives CDR1 LGHNA, CDR2 YNFKEQ. Trimming took 0 bases from V and 12 from J; bases not matched to a gene: 4. The CDR3 runs 14 residues. The CDR3 sequence is CASSQEASGGSQFF. DNA of the CDR3: TGTGCCAGCAGCCAAGAGGCTAGCGGGGGGTCGCAGTTCTTC.